The 26 T cell receptor beta chains presented below share a single source sample, sequenced in a study of OX40 agonist ivuxolimab in advanced cancers. Method: immunoSEQ multiplex PCR; TCRdb's copy keeps in-frame clones and lacks some. The sample carries 95,000 to 100,000 clones, about four fifths recorded once. Sequencing used CD4+ or CD8+ T cells sorted from blood, obtained in a trial of the OX40 agonist ivuxolimab. The origin of the receptors is an adult with an advanced solid tumor such as melanoma, head and neck, liver or kidney cancer.

The chain links TRBV11-2 to TRBJ1-1, with 9 bases matching TRBD1. CDR1 and CDR2 from the germline V gene are SGHAT and FQNNGV. The CDR3 sequence is 16 residues long. Trimming at V came to 2 bases and at J to 1 base, leaving 5 bases not matched to a gene. This CDR3 is CASSLRWTGENTEAFF. The CDR3 DNA is TGTGCCAGCAGCTTAAGGTGGACAGGGGAGAACACTGAAGCTTTCTTT. Full variable domain (remainder filled in from reference TRBV11-2 and TRBJ1-1): EAGVAQSPRYKIIEKRQSVAFWCNPISGHATLYWYQQILGQGPKLLIQFQNNGVVDDSQLPKDRFSAERLKGVDSTLKIQPAKLEDSAVYLCASSLRWTGENTEAFFGQGTRLTVV.

This chain uses TRBV7-2 with TRBJ2-5, with TRBD2 as a possible D gene (6 bases). Trimming stripped 1 base from V and 0 bases from J, with 12 bases between. The CDR3 extends over 16 amino acids. Germline V lookup: CDR1 SGHTA, CDR2 FQGNSA. The CDR3 loop reads CASSLGGLVYQETQYF. The CDR3 coding sequence is TGTGCCAGCAGCTTAGGGGGACTCGTGTACCAAGAGACCCAGTACTTC.

The chain's CDR3 is CAGPGGGTNEKLFF. In DNA, the CDR3 is TGTGCCGGTCCCGGGGGAGGAACTAATGAAAAACTGTTTTTT. J is TRBJ1-4 and V is TRBV27, with a possible D match to TRBD1 (5 bases). The CDR3 runs to 14 residues. CDR1 and CDR2 (germline): MNHEY, SMNVEV (reference sequence). The germline V and J ends were trimmed by 11 bases and 1 base, with 14 bases remaining between them. The full variable domain, its missing parts supplied by reference TRBV27 and TRBJ1-4, is EAQVTQNPRYLITVTGKKLTVTCSQNMNHEYMSWYRQDPGLGLRQIYYSMNVEVTDKGDVPEGYKVSRKEKRNFPLILESPSPNQTSLYFCAGPGGGTNEKLFFGSGTQLSVL.

The chain uses TRBV9 and TRBJ1-1; the match to TRBD1 covers 7 bases. The trim removed 4 bases at V and 7 bases at J, leaving 7 bases unmatched. Germline CDR1 SGDLS, CDR2 YYNGEE. The CDR3 loop spans 13 amino acids. The CDR3 DNA is TGTGCCAGCAGCCCCCCGGCAGGGGGTGAAGCTTTCTTT. Protein product: CASSPPAGGEAFF.

This clone was counted many times. The chain employs TRBV4-1 and TRBJ2-3; 7 bases agree with TRBD2. The CDR3 runs to 14 residues. The germline gives CDR1 MGHRA, CDR2 YSYEKL. V dropped 8 bases and J dropped 6; count of bases not matched to a gene: 11. This CDR3 reads CASHSIPAGDTQYF. The CDR3 DNA reads as TGCGCCAGCCACAGTATTCCAGCGGGGGATACGCAGTATTTT.

The V call is TRBV11-3, the J call TRBJ2-5, with a weak D call TRBD2 (6 bases). CDR1 SGHNT and CDR2 YENEEA come from the germline V gene. The CDR3 consists of 14 residues. Trimming pared 5 bases from V and 3 bases from J, leaving 13 bases between. CDR3 sequence: CASSPRDSKETQYF. CDR3 DNA: TGTGCCAGCAGCCCCCGGGACTCAAAAGAGACCCAGTACTTC.

This clone was recorded a few times. The V gene is TRBV10-3, the J gene TRBJ1-5, with D possibly TRBD1 on 6 matching bases. The V gene's germline CDR1 is ENHRY and CDR2 SYGVKD. Trimming took off 8 bases at V and 3 bases at J, with 17 bases between the two ends. The CDR3 spans 15 residues. The CDR3 sequence: CAISRQSGDNQPQHF. Written as DNA, the CDR3 is TGTGCCATCTCCCGACAGTCAGGGGACAATCAGCCCCAGCATTTT.

The rearrangement uses TRBV4-3 and TRBJ2-3; 7 bases match TRBD2. The CDR3 contains 16 residues. Trimming took 1 base from V and 3 from J; bases not matched to a gene: 7. Germline values: CDR1 LGHNA, CDR2 YSLEER. The CDR3 spells CASSQGYPSGTDTQYF. The DNA for the CDR3 is TGCGCCAGCAGCCAAGGTTATCCTAGCGGTACAGATACGCAGTATTTT.

This chain links TRBV5-4 with TRBJ1-6; TRBD1 is a possible D gene (5 bases). V lost 0 bases to trimming and J lost 9 bases, with 16 bases between them. This CDR3 comprises 16 residues. Germline CDR1 SGHNT, CDR2 YYREEE (reference sequence). DNA of the CDR3: TGTGCCAGCAGCTTGGGAGGGGAGCGCAGGGCTTCACCCCTCCACTTT. Translation: CASSLGGERRASPLHF. The full variable domain, with the rest looked up from reference TRBV5-4 and TRBJ1-6, is ETGVTQSPTHLIKTRGQQVTLRCSSQSGHNTVSWYQQALGQGPQFIFQYYREEENGRGNFPPRFSGLQFPNYSSELNVNALELDDSALYLCASSLGGERRASPLHFGNGTRLTVT.

This rearrangement joins TRBV25-1 to TRBJ1-4, with 11 bases matching TRBD1. CDR3 length equals 17 residues. CDR1 is MGHDK and CDR2 is SYGVNS in the germline V gene. The V segment lost 6 bases and the J segment 8 bases; nucleotides outside the gene matches: 14. CDR3 sequence: CASSQPQGGTGGEKLFF. In DNA form, the CDR3 reads TGTGCCAGCAGCCAACCCCAAGGGGGGACAGGGGGAGAAAAACTGTTTTTT.

The rearrangement uses TRBV27 and TRBJ2-1; D is unresolved. The V end was cut by 4 bases, the J end by 12 bases, with 10 bases between. The CDR3 sequence is 11 residues long. Germline-derived CDR1 and CDR2 are MNHEY and SMNVEV (reference sequence). The CDR3 DNA is TGTGCCAGCAGTTCCAATAGTGGGCAGTTCTTC. It is translated as CASSSNSGQFF.

Regarding this clone: Other DNA sequences in this specimen translate into the identical CDR3. The genes are TRBV7-2 and TRBJ2-1, with D hard to call. Germline V gene lookup returns CDR1 SGHTA and CDR2 FQGNSA. V was pared by 1 base and J by 12 bases, with 10 bases between. There are 12 residues in the CDR3. The CDR3 loop reads CASSLEISRQFF. In DNA, the CDR3 is TGTGCCAGCAGCTTAGAAATCTCACGGCAGTTCTTC.

The chain is built from TRBV2 and TRBJ2-7; D unresolved. Germline loops: CDR1 SNHLY, CDR2 FYNNEI. This CDR3 has 15 residues. V lost 4 bases and J lost 2, with 15 bases in between. In DNA form, the CDR3 reads TGTGCCAGCAGTGGAAAAGGACGGAAGCCCTACGAGCAGTACTTC. Translated, it gives CASSGKGRKPYEQYF.

This chain uses TRBV28 with TRBJ1-5, with unresolved D. V was cut by 3 bases and J by 6 bases, with 3 bases left in between. The CDR3 spans 11 residues. Germline values: CDR1 MDHEN, CDR2 SYDVKM. CDR3 DNA sequence: TGTGCCAGCAGTTTCGGTCAGCCCCAGCATTTT. Its translation: CASSFGQPQHF.

The chain has TRBV11-2 and TRBJ1-3, with D tentatively TRBD1 (5 bases). Between the trimmed V and J ends, which lost 8 bases and 1 base, there was a span of 15 bases. This CDR3 comprises 15 residues. Germline values: CDR1 SGHAT, CDR2 FQNNGV. For the CDR3, the DNA is TGTGCCAGCGGTGCGGGGCTCGCATCTGGAAACACCATATATTTT. Translated, it gives CASGAGLASGNTIYF.

The table lists this clone with a few counts. The chain links TRBV7-6 to TRBJ1-3; D uncertain. Trimming removed 1 base from V and 0 bases from J, with 7 bases in between. The CDR3 has 15 residues. CDR1 and CDR2 from the germline V gene are SGHVS and FNYEAQ. The CDR3 bases are TGTGCCAGCAGCTTAGTGACGGACTCTGGAAACACCATATATTTT. Residues: CASSLVTDSGNTIYF.

The chain uses TRBV5-1 and TRBJ1-2; D is unresolved. The CDR3 covers 14 residues. The V gene lost 2 bases and the J gene lost 4 bases, with 12 bases spanning the gap. Germline V gene data show CDR1 as SGHRS and CDR2 as YFSETQ. In nucleotides, the CDR3 is TGCGCCAGCAGCTTAGAGAGGAATCTCTATGGCTACACCTTC. Translation: CASSLERNLYGYTF.

The genes are TRBV5-1 and TRBJ2-7; D may be TRBD1 (7 bases). The length of the CDR3 is 15 residues. V lost 4 bases and J lost 5, with 19 bases in between. Per germline, CDR1 SGHRS and CDR2 YFSETQ. DNA of the CDR3: TGCGCCAGCAGCCCGCGTCCAGGGGGGAGGAACGAGCAGTACTTC. As protein: CASSPRPGGRNEQYF.

This clone was counted once. The chain uses TRBV5-1 and TRBJ1-4; TRBD1 might be the D (5 bases). The CDR3 is made up of 16 amino acids. Looked up from germline, CDR1 is SGHRS and CDR2 is YFSETQ. Trimming left V 3 bases short and J 0 bases short, with 12 bases between. The CDR3 DNA reads TGCGCCAGCAGCTCGGGAGAGACAGCAACTAATGAAAAACTGTTTTTT. Translated: CASSSGETATNEKLFF.

The chain uses TRBV5-4 and TRBJ2-2; no clear D gene. V was cut by 4 bases and J by 7 bases, with 8 bases left in between. The CDR3 has 12 amino acids. The germline V gene encodes CDR1 SGHNT and CDR2 YYREEE (reference sequence). CDR3 sequence reads: CASSPSVGELFF. The DNA of the CDR3 is TGTGCCAGCAGCCCCAGCGTCGGGGAGCTGTTTTTT.

The chain couples TRBV18 to TRBJ2-1; no clear D gene. This CDR3 spans 12 amino acids. Germline-derived CDR1 and CDR2 are KGHSH and LQKENI. V dropped 1 base and J dropped 6 bases, with 4 bases sitting between them. In nucleotides, the CDR3 is TGTGCCAGCTCACCACGGGTCAATGAGCAGTTCTTC. Encoded protein: CASSPRVNEQFF.

The chain carries TRBV2 and TRBJ2-3; either TRBD1 or TRBD2 may supply D (6 bases each). Trimming stripped 7 bases from V and 4 bases from J, with 18 bases between. CDR1 and CDR2 from the germline V gene are SNHLY and FYNNEI. The CDR3 spans 15 residues. As DNA, the CDR3 is TGTGCCAGCACCAAACGAGGGGGGTTCGCAGATACGCAGTATTTT. Amino acid sequence: CASTKRGGFADTQYF.

CDR3 region: CASSIVGQGAQNEQFF. CDR3 DNA: TGTGCCAGTAGTATAGTAGGGCAGGGGGCGCAAAATGAGCAGTTCTTC. The chain has TRBV19 and TRBJ2-1; TRBD1 aligns across 8 bases. CDR3 length: 16 residues. The germline V gene has CDR1 LNHDA and CDR2 SQIVND (reference sequence). V lost 1 base to trimming and J lost 7 bases; unmatched junction nucleotides: 9.

The chain uses TRBV5-3 and TRBJ2-6; D tentatively fits TRBD1 or TRBD2 (5 bases each). TRBV5-3 has ORF status, its function being uncertain. V was cut by 8 bases and J by 2 bases, with 11 bases left in between. The CDR3 contains 14 residues. The CDR3 DNA sequence: TGTGCCAGCGGGACGAGACCTGGGGCCAACGTCCTGACTTTC. Its protein is CASGTRPGANVLTF.

The rearrangement uses TRBV28 and TRBJ2-3, with D perhaps TRBD2 (5 bases). The CDR3 consists of 15 residues. V was shortened by 6 bases and J by 4 bases, with 17 bases between the two germline ends. Germline-derived CDR1 and CDR2 are MDHEN and SYDVKM. The CDR3 bases are TGTGCCAGCAGCCTCGGAGGACTCTTAGCAGATACGCAGTATTTT. Encoded protein: CASSLGGLLADTQYF.

This chain uses TRBV28 with TRBJ2-1; 12 bases are shared with TRBD2. Germline V gene data show CDR1 as MDHEN and CDR2 as SYDVKM. The V gene end was trimmed by 6 bases and the J gene end by 7 bases; junction bases not matched to a gene: 7. This CDR3 is 15 amino acids long. CDR3 residues: CASRGGLAGTNEQFF. The CDR3 region has the DNA TGTGCCAGCAGGGGAGGACTAGCGGGAACGAATGAGCAGTTCTTC.